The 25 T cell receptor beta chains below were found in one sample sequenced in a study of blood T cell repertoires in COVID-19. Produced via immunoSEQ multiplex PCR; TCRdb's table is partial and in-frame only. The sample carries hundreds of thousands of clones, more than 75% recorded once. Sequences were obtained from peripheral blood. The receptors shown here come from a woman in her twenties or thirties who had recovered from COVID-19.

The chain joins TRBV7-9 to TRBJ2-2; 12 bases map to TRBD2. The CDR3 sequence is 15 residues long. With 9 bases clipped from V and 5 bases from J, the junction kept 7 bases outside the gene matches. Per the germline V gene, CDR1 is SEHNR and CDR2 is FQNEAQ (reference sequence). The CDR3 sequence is CARDSGTSGTGELFF. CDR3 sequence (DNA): TGTGCCAGAGACTCCGGGACTAGCGGGACCGGGGAGCTGTTTTTT.

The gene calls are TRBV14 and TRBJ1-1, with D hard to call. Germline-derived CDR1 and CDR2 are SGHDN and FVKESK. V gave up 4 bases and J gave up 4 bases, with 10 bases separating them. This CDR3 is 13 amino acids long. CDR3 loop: CASSLRGGTEAFF. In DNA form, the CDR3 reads TGTGCCAGCAGCCTAAGAGGAGGCACTGAAGCTTTCTTT.

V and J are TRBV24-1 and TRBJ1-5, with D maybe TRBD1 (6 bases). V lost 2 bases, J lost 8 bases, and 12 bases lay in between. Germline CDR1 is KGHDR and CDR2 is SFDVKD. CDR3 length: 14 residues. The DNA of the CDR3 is TGTGCCACCAGTGATTCTGGGGGCGTGAAGCCCCAGCATTTT. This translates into CATSDSGGVKPQHF.

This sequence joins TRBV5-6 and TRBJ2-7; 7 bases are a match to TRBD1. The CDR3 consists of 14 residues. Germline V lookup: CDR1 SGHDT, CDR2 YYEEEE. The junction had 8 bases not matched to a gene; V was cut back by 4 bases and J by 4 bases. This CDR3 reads CASSNRGYIYEQYF. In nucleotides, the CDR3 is TGTGCCAGCAGCAACAGGGGCTACATATACGAGCAGTACTTC.

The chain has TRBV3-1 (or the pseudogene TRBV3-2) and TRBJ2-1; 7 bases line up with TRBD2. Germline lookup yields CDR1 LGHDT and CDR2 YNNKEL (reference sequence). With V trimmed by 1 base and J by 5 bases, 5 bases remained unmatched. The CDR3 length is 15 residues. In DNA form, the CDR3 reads TGTGCCAGCAGCCAAGCGGGGGGACTTAACAATGAGCAGTTCTTC. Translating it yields CASSQAGGLNNEQFF.

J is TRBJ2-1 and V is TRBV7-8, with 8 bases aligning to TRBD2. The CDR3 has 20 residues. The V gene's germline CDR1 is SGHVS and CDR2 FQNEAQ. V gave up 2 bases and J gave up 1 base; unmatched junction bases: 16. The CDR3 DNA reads TGTGCCAGCAGCTTATTCCCCACAGCGGGAGTCGGGACATCCTACAATGAGCAGTTCTTC. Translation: CASSLFPTAGVGTSYNEQFF.

The CDR3 loop is CASSPSSGALETQYF. The DNA of the CDR3 is TGTGCCAGCTCACCGTCTAGCGGGGCGCTAGAGACCCAGTACTTC. The V gene is TRBV18, the J gene TRBJ2-5; 9 positions match TRBD2. The CDR3 sequence is 15 residues long. The V and J ends lost 3 bases and 4 bases, in that order; junction bases with no gene match: 6. Germline CDR1 reads KGHSH; CDR2 reads LQKENI.

The CDR3 DNA sequence: TGCGCCAGCAGCACCGGATTGGGGCGGCCTGAAGCTTTCTTT. Its translation is CASSTGLGRPEAFF. The chain couples TRBV5-1 to TRBJ1-1; TRBD1 might be the D (5 bases). V lost 4 bases, J lost 6 bases, and 16 bases lay in between. The CDR3 runs to 14 residues. The germline CDR1 and CDR2 sequences are SGHRS and YFSETQ.

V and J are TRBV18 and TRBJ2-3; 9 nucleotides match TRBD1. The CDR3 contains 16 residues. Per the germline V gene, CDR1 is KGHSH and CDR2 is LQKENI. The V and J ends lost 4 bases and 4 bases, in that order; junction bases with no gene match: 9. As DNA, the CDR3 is TGTGCCAGCTCACTACAGGGGGCTACGGAGGCAGATACGCAGTATTTT. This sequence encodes CASSLQGATEADTQYF.

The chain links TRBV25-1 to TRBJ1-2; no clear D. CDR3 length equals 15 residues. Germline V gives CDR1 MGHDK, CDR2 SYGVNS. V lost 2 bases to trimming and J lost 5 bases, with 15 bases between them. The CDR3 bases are TGTGCCAGCAGTGAAGCGGGTATTGAAGATTATGGCTACACCTTC. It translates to CASSEAGIEDYGYTF.

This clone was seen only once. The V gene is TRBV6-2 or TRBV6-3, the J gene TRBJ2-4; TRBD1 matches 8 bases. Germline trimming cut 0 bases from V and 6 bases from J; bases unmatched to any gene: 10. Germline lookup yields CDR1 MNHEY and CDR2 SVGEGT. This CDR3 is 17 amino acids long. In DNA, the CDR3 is TGTGCCAGCAGTTACTCGAGCAGGGGGCAGGATTTAAACATTCAGTACTTC. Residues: CASSYSSRGQDLNIQYF.

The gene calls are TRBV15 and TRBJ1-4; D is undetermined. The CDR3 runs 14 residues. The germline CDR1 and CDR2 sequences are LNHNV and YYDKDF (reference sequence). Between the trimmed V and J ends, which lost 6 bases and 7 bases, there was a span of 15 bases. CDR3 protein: CATRVTGTAEKLFF. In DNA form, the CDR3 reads TGTGCCACCAGAGTAACGGGAACGGCTGAAAAACTGTTTTTT. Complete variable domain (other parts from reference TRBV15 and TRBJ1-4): DAMVIQNPRYQVTQFGKPVTLSCSQTLNHNVMYWYQQKSSQAPKLLFHYYDKDFNNEADTPDNFQSRRPNTSFCFLDIRSPGLGDTAMYLCATRVTGTAEKLFFGSGTQLSVL.

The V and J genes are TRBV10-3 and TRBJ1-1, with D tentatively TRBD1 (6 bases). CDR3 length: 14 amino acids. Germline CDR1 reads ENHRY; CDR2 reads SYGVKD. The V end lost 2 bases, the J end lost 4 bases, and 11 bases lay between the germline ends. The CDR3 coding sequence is TGTGCCATCAGTGAGGCAGGACAGTCCACTGAAGCTTTCTTT. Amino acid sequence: CAISEAGQSTEAFF.

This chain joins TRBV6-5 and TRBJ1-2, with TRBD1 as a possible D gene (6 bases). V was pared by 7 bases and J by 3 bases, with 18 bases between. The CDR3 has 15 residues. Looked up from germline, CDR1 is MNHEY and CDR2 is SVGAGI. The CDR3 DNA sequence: TGTGCCAGCACCCAATCCGGGACACACTACTATGGCTACACCTTC. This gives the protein CASTQSGTHYYGYTF.

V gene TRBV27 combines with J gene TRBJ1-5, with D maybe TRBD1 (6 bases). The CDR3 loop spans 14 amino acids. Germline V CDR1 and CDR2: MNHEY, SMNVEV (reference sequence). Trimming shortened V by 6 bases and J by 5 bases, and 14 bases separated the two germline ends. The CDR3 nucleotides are TGTGCCAGCAGCTCCCAACACAGGGATCAGCCCCAGCATTTT. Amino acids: CASSSQHRDQPQHF.

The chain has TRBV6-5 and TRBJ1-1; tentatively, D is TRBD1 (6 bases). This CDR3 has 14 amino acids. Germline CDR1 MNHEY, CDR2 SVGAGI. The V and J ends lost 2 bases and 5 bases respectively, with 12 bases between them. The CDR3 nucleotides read TGTGCCAGCAGTTACGGGGGGGCGTGGACTGAAGCTTTCTTT. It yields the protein CASSYGGAWTEAFF.

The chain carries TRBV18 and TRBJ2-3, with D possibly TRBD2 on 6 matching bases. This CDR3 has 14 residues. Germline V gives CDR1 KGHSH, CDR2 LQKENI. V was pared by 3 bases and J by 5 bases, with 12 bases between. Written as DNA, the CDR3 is TGTGCCAGCTCACCCCGGACGCGGGAAGATACGCAGTATTTT. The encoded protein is CASSPRTREDTQYF.

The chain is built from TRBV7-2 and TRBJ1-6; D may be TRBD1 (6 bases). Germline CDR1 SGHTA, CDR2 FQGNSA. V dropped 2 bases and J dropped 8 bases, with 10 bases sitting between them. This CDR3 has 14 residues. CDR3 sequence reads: CASSLRGGHSPLHF. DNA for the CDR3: TGTGCCAGCAGCTTAAGAGGGGGACATTCACCCCTCCACTTT.

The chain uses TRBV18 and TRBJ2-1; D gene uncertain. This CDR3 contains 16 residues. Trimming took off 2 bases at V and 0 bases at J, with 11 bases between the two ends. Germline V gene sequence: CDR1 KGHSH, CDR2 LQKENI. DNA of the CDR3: TGTGCCAGCTCACCAAACAGCCGAAGCTCCTACAATGAGCAGTTCTTC. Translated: CASSPNSRSSYNEQFF.

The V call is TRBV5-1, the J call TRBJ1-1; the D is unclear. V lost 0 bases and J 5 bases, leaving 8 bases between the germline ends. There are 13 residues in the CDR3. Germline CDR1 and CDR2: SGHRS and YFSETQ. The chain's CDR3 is CASSLDFETEAFF. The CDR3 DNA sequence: TGCGCCAGCAGCTTGGATTTTGAGACTGAAGCTTTCTTT.

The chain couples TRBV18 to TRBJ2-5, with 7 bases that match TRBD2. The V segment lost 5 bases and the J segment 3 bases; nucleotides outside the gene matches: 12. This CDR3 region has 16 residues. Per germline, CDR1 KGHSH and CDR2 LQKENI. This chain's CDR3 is CASSGPASGLKETQYF. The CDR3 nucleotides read TGTGCCAGCTCAGGACCGGCTAGCGGATTGAAAGAGACCCAGTACTTC.

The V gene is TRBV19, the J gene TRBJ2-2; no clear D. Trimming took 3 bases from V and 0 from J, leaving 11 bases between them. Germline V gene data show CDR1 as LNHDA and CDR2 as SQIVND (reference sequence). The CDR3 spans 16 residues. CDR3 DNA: TGTGCCAGTAGTATCATGGCGGCCTCGAACACCGGGGAGCTGTTTTTT. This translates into CASSIMAASNTGELFF.

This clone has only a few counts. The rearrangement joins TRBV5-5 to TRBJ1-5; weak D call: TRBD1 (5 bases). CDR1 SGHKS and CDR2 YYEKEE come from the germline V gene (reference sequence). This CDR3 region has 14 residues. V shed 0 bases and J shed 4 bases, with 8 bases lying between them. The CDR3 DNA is TGTGCCAGCAGCTTGGACAGGATTAATCAGCCCCAGCATTTT. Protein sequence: CASSLDRINQPQHF.

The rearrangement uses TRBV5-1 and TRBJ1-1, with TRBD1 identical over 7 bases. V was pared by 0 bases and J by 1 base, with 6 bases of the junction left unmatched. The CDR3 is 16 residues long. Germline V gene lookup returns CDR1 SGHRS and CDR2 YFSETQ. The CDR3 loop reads CASSLGTGVWNTEAFF. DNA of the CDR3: TGCGCCAGCAGCTTGGGAACAGGGGTATGGAACACTGAAGCTTTCTTT.

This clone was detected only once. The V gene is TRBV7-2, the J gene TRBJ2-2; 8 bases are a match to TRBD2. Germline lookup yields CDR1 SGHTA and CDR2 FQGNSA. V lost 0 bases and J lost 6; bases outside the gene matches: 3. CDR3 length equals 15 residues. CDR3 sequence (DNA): TGTGCCAGCAGCTTAGCGGGACTAGGACCCGGGGAGCTGTTTTTT. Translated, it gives CASSLAGLGPGELFF. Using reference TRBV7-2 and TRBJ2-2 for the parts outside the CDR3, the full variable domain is GAGVSQSPSNKVTEKGKDVELRCDPISGHTALYWYRQSLGQGLEFLIYFQGNSAPDKSGLPSDRFSAERTGGSVSTLTIQRTQQEDSAVYLCASSLAGLGPGELFFGEGSRLTVL.